This T cell receptor (beta chain) stems from a study of radiotherapy plus CTLA-4 blockade in lung cancer. Study at large: Objective responses emerged in about 20% of patients, and 30% to 40% attained disease control. Findings and caveats of the study: Early blood T cell clone dynamics reportedly forecast response best, with interferon-beta.

For this clone: Antigen specificity is unknown.

Lung cancer patients with chemo-refractory metastatic non-small-cell disease were given focal radiation plus CTLA-4 blockade with ipilimumab. TCRdb's copy holds only in-frame clones and misses some; the assay was immunoSEQ multiplex PCR. Among approximately 33,000 clones, around 73% were seen once, and the ten largest hold 6.5% to 8.5%. The source is a human donor with non-small cell lung cancer who had stable disease on radiotherapy plus ipilimumab. The starting material was peripheral blood, obtained from a patient treated with radiotherapy plus ipilimumab.

In DNA, the CDR3 is TGTGCCAGCAGTGGACCTTCGGGGGGGCTCTCCGAGCAGTACGTC. It translates to CASSGPSGGLSEQYV. The V gene is TRBV2, the J gene TRBJ2-7; the match to TRBD2 covers 8 bases. Losses at the gene ends were 4 bases for V and 6 bases for J; bases not matched to a gene: 11. The CDR3 spans 15 residues. Per germline, CDR1 SNHLY and CDR2 FYNNEI.